Listed here are 9 T cell receptor beta chains from one sample, sequenced in a study of CD8 T cells in Susac syndrome (dated by TCRdb to the late 2010s). The library was prepared using the immunoSEQ multiplex PCR assay. RNA was extracted with the RNeasy kit and 0.5 to 1 ug was reverse transcribed using random hexamers. TCRdb reran the public reads through fastp at Q25 and MiXCR, keeping productive beta chains. Duplicate CDR3 protein sequences are folded into a single record with the most common DNA and genes. The sample profile shows about 280,000 distinct CDR3 sequences; roughly 84% of them were found once. The ten biggest clones cover over 0.095% of the sample. The specimen sequenced was CD8+ T cells from PBMCs. These receptors all stem from a human donor with multiple sclerosis.

The rearrangement links TRBV15 to TRBJ2-3; D is unclear. The CDR3 covers 13 residues. Germline V gene lookup returns CDR1 LNHNV and CDR2 YYDKDF (reference sequence). Trimming left V 9 bases short and J 1 base short, with 11 bases between. CDR3 in DNA: TGTGCCACAAGATCCCTTGGCACAGATACGCAGTATTTT. Translation: CATRSLGTDTQYF.

The chain is built from TRBV7-9 and TRBJ2-1, with 14 bases lining up with TRBD2. V was pared by 5 bases and J by 5 bases, with 8 bases of the junction left unmatched. This CDR3 has 17 residues. Germline CDR1 reads SEHNR; CDR2 reads FQNEAQ (reference sequence). The CDR3 protein is CASSPPLTSGRDNEQFF. The CDR3 nucleotides are TGTGCCAGCAGCCCTCCCCTGACTAGCGGGAGGGACAATGAGCAGTTCTTC. Full variable domain (outside the CDR3, taken from reference TRBV7-9 and TRBJ2-1): DTGVSQNPRHKITKRGQNVTFRCDPISEHNRLYWYRQTLGQGPEFLTYFQNEAQLEKSRLLSDRFSAERPKGSFSTLEIQRTEQGDSAMYLCASSPPLTSGRDNEQFFGPGTRLTVL.

There are a few counts of this clonotype. The DNA for the CDR3 is TGTGCCAGCAGCTTAAACGCCGGGGAGCTGTTTTTT. It specifies CASSLNAGELFF. The rearrangement links TRBV7-3 to TRBJ2-2; D is ambiguous. The CDR3 loop spans 12 amino acids. V lost 1 base and J lost 6, with 3 bases in between. Per the germline V gene, CDR1 is SGHTA and CDR2 is FQGTGA. The variable domain in full, completed from reference TRBV7-3 and TRBJ2-2, reads GAGVSQTPSNKVTEKGKYVELRCDPISGHTALYWYRQSLGQGPEFLIYFQGTGAADDSGLPNDRFFAVRPEGSVSTLKIQRTERGDSAVYLCASSLNAGELFFGEGSRLTVL.

For this clonotype: Because the CDR3 is missing its conserved closing phenylalanine or tryptophan, this is likely a read error. The gene calls are TRBV27 and TRBJ1-1; D remains ambiguous. Trimming took off 3 bases at V and 8 bases at J, with 7 bases between the two ends. CDR3 length equals 11 residues. Germline V gene data show CDR1 as MNHEY and CDR2 as SMNVEV (reference sequence). CDR3 in amino acids: CASSLSKEAFL. CDR3 bases: TGTGCCAGCAGTTTGAGCAAGGAAGCTTTCCTT.

This clonotype occurred a few times. The chain employs TRBV30 and TRBJ2-2; 10 bases match TRBD2. J lost 6 bases, V lost 4 bases, and 8 bases had no gene match. The CDR3 loop spans 15 amino acids. The germline gives CDR1 GTSNPN, CDR2 SVGIG (reference sequence). This CDR3 reads CAWNTVGLAAGELFF. CDR3 DNA sequence: TGTGCCTGGAACACCGTAGGACTAGCGGCCGGGGAGCTGTTTTTT.

In its sample, this clonotype was seen once. The chain has TRBV19 and TRBJ2-7; D is unclear. The length of the CDR3 is 11 residues. Trimming shortened V by 11 bases and J by 3 bases, and 11 bases separated the two germline ends. The germline V gene encodes CDR1 LNHDA and CDR2 SQIVND (reference sequence). As DNA, the CDR3 is TGTGCCCTCAGGAAAAACTACGAGCAGTACTTC. It is translated as CALRKNYEQYF. The full variable domain, rest sourced from reference TRBV19 and TRBJ2-7, is DGGITQSPKYLFRKEGQNVTLSCEQNLNHDAMYWYRQDPGQGLRLIYYSQIVNDFQKGDIAEGYSVSREKKESFPLTVTSAQKNPTAFYLCALRKNYEQYFGPGTRLTVT.

This clonotype was seen only once. This rearrangement joins TRBV24-1 to TRBJ2-1; either TRBD1 or TRBD2 may fit D (6 bases each). V dropped 8 bases and J dropped 7 bases, with 11 bases sitting between them. Germline loops: CDR1 KGHDR, CDR2 SFDVKD. This CDR3 is built from 12 residues. CDR3 coding DNA: TGTGCCACCAAGGGGGAGGCGAATGAGCAGTTCTTC. It specifies CATKGEANEQFF.

The chain uses TRBV7-9 and TRBJ2-5; D may be TRBD1 (6 bases). The V end lost 5 bases, the J end lost 1 base, and 8 bases lay between the germline ends. Germline V gene data show CDR1 as SEHNR and CDR2 as FQNEAQ (reference sequence). The CDR3 is 13 residues long. The CDR3 region has the DNA TGTGCCAGCAGCCGGGACATCCAAGAGACCCAGTACTTC. This gives the protein CASSRDIQETQYF.

V gene TRBV3-1 combines with J gene TRBJ2-5; perhaps TRBD1 as D (6 bases). Germline CDR1 reads LGHDT; CDR2 reads YNNKEL (reference sequence). This CDR3 spans 16 amino acids. The germline V and J ends were trimmed by 0 bases and 5 bases, with 16 bases remaining between them. The CDR3 DNA reads TGTGCCAGCAGCCAAGATCCCCAGGGGTTAGGGGAGACCCAGTACTTC. It encodes CASSQDPQGLGETQYF.